Below are 24 T cell receptor beta chains sequenced from a single sample in a study of T cell responses to AZD1222 COVID-19 vaccine. The repertoire was sequenced with immunoSEQ multiplex PCR; TCRdb's copy has only in-frame clones and lacks some. The sample consists of approximately 140,000 clones, approximately 92% of them appearing once. The sequencing used peripheral blood, collected 28 days after the second AZD1222 dose. The receptors come from an adult who received the AZD1222 COVID-19 vaccine.

V usage is TRBV3-1 (or the pseudogene TRBV3-2) and J usage is TRBJ1-2, with 9 bases that match TRBD1. The germline V gene encodes CDR1 LGHDT and CDR2 YNNKEL (reference sequence). V trimming: 0 bases; J trimming: 6 bases; junction bases outside the gene matches: 5. The CDR3 is 15 residues long. The CDR3: CASSQDPRTGDGYTF. The CDR3 bases are TGTGCCAGCAGCCAAGATCCCAGGACAGGGGATGGCTACACCTTC.

The chain joins TRBV4-1 to TRBJ1-1, with D hard to call. Germline V CDR1 and CDR2: MGHRA, YSYEKL. The CDR3 covers 15 residues. Trimming took off 0 bases at V and 4 bases at J, with 12 bases between the two ends. DNA for the CDR3: TGCGCCAGCAGCCAAGATCCCACCTCTGGCACTGAAGCTTTCTTT. This encodes CASSQDPTSGTEAFF.

The chain couples TRBV6-6 to TRBJ2-7; no clear D gene. The CDR3 has 15 residues. V shed 3 bases and J shed 2 bases, with 14 bases lying between them. Germline V gene data show CDR1 as MNHNY and CDR2 as SVGAGI (reference sequence). The CDR3 sequence is CASSYTLQVPYEQYF. CDR3 DNA: TGTGCCAGCAGTTATACCCTCCAAGTCCCCTACGAGCAGTACTTC.

The chain employs TRBV29-1 and TRBJ1-3; tentative D call: TRBD1 (5 bases). The germline CDR1 and CDR2 sequences are SQVTM and ANQGSEA. The germline V and J ends were trimmed by 6 bases and 0 bases, with 12 bases remaining between them. CDR3 size: 14 residues. The CDR3 reads CSVGDWNSGNTIYF. The CDR3 DNA sequence: TGCAGCGTGGGGGATTGGAACTCTGGAAACACCATATATTTT. Drawing the rest from reference TRBV29-1 and TRBJ1-3, the complete variable domain is SAVISQKPSRDICQRGTSLTIQCQVDSQVTMMFWYRQQPGQSLTLIATANQGSEATYESGFVIDKFPISRPNLTFSTLTVSNMSPEDSSIYLCSVGDWNSGNTIYFGEGSWLTVV.

The V gene is TRBV5-1, the J gene TRBJ2-5, with D perhaps matching TRBD2 (6 bases). Germline values: CDR1 SGHRS, CDR2 YFSETQ. CDR3 length: 15 amino acids. Trimming pared 0 bases from V and 2 bases from J, leaving 11 bases between. CDR3 sequence: CASSLGLAEQETQYF. DNA for the CDR3: TGCGCCAGCAGCTTGGGGTTAGCGGAGCAAGAGACCCAGTACTTC.

The chain combines TRBV7-9 with TRBJ1-1, with D perhaps TRBD1 (6 bases). The germline V gene has CDR1 SEHNR and CDR2 FQNEAQ (reference sequence). Trimming shortened V by 5 bases and J by 4 bases, and 14 bases separated the two germline ends. The CDR3 has 14 amino acids. CDR3 region: CASSVGGVTTEAFF. The CDR3 region has the DNA TGTGCCAGCAGCGTAGGGGGGGTTACCACTGAAGCTTTCTTT.

The V and J genes are TRBV15 and TRBJ2-1; TRBD2 agrees at 7 bases. The V gene's germline CDR1 is LNHNV and CDR2 YYDKDF (reference sequence). After removal of 0 bases from V and 10 bases from J, the junction contained 3 bases not matched to a gene. The CDR3 totals 13 residues. In nucleotides, the CDR3 is TGTGCCACCAGCAGAGAACCAGCGGGGGAGCAGTTCTTC. Protein: CATSREPAGEQFF.

In DNA form, the CDR3 reads TGTGCCAGCAGTCCCGGGACAGGGGGCGGTAAGCAGTACTTC. It translates to CASSPGTGGGKQYF. The chain is built from TRBV27 and TRBJ2-7; 12 bases fit TRBD1. Trimming removed 5 bases from V and 8 bases from J; junction bases left unmatched: 7. Germline V gene sequence: CDR1 MNHEY, CDR2 SMNVEV (reference sequence). The CDR3 has 14 amino acids.

The rearrangement links TRBV5-1 to TRBJ2-2, with D possibly being TRBD1 (5 bases). The V gene lost 0 bases and the J gene lost 6 bases, with 12 bases spanning the gap. Germline V gene lookup returns CDR1 SGHRS and CDR2 YFSETQ. The CDR3 is 15 amino acids. The CDR3 DNA sequence: TGCGCCAGCAGCTTGGTCAGGGTGTTGTCCGGGGAGCTGTTTTTT. Translated, it gives CASSLVRVLSGELFF.

The chain uses TRBV19 and TRBJ2-7, with TRBD2 identical over 15 bases. J was trimmed by 4 bases and V by 4 bases; bases with no gene match: 8. The CDR3 sequence is 17 residues long. Germline CDR1 reads LNHDA; CDR2 reads SQIVND (reference sequence). The CDR3 region has the DNA TGTGCCAGTAGTAGAGGGACTAGCGGGAGGAACCAGTACGAGCAGTACTTC. Amino acids: CASSRGTSGRNQYEQYF.

This clone was found a few times. This chain uses TRBV7-9 with TRBJ1-5; D not resolved. Germline V lookup: CDR1 SEHNR, CDR2 FQNEAQ (reference sequence). V lost 5 bases, J lost 9 bases, and 17 bases lay in between. The CDR3 extends over 14 amino acids. CDR3 coding DNA: TGTGCCAGCAGCCCCCCCAGTAGTGCGGTGCCCCAGCATTTT. It translates to CASSPPSSAVPQHF.

V gene TRBV18 combines with J gene TRBJ2-7; TRBD2 is a possible D gene (5 bases). Trimming cost V 6 bases and J 6 bases, with 21 bases left between them. The CDR3 sequence is 15 residues long. Per the germline V gene, CDR1 is KGHSH and CDR2 is LQKENI. CDR3 coding DNA: TGTGCCAGCTCCCCGGCTGGCCGGGGAACGCTCGAGCAGTACTTC. Encoded protein: CASSPAGRGTLEQYF.

The chain joins TRBV3-1 (or the pseudogene TRBV3-2) to TRBJ2-7; the match to TRBD2 covers 7 bases. Losses at the gene ends were 4 bases for V and 0 bases for J; bases not matched to a gene: 9. Germline CDR1 and CDR2: LGHDT and YNNKEL (reference sequence). The CDR3 contains 16 residues. The CDR3 nucleotides are TGTGCCAGCAGCCCTCTTGGGGAGGGGAGCTCCTACGAGCAGTACTTC. It translates to CASSPLGEGSSYEQYF.

The chain recombines TRBV12-3 or TRBV12-4 with TRBJ2-7, with D possibly being TRBD1 (5 bases). V lost 3 bases to trimming and J lost 3 bases, with 9 bases between them. The CDR3 spans 13 residues. Here the CDR3 reads CASSLNQGYEQYF. DNA of the CDR3: TGTGCCAGCAGTTTGAACCAGGGCTACGAGCAGTACTTC.

The rearrangement uses TRBV4-1 and TRBJ2-7; possibly TRBD2 for D (6 bases). Trimming stripped 1 base from V and 3 bases from J, with 22 bases between. CDR1 is MGHRA, CDR2 YSYEKL, per germline. CDR3 length: 18 amino acids. Here the CDR3 DNA reads TGCGCCAGCAGCCAAGGTTTGATCCGGCAGGGACTCTTCTACGAGCAGTACTTC. It codes for CASSQGLIRQGLFYEQYF.

The CDR3 DNA is TGTGCCAGCACTACCAGGGGAGCCGGTGGGGCCGGGGAGCTGTTTTTT. Translated, it gives CASTTRGAGGAGELFF. The chain couples TRBV6-6 to TRBJ2-2; weak D call: TRBD1 (6 bases). There are 16 residues in the CDR3. V gave up 7 bases and J gave up 6 bases, with 21 bases separating them. Germline CDR1 reads MNHNY; CDR2 reads SVGAGI (reference sequence).

This rearrangement joins TRBV6-5 to TRBJ1-6, with no clear D. Trimming left V 5 bases short and J 9 bases short, with 11 bases between. Germline loops: CDR1 MNHEY, CDR2 SVGAGI. The CDR3 totals 13 residues. CDR3 region: CASSRTFGSPLHF. DNA of the CDR3: TGTGCCAGCAGTAGGACCTTCGGTTCACCCCTCCACTTT.

This chain links TRBV27 with TRBJ1-5, with D tentatively TRBD1 (6 bases). Between the trimmed V and J ends, which lost 2 bases and 5 bases, there was a span of 16 bases. This CDR3 is 16 amino acids long. Germline CDR1 reads MNHEY; CDR2 reads SMNVEV (reference sequence). The DNA for the CDR3 is TGTGCCAGCAGTTTAAGCACAGGGAGGGGAGATCAGCCCCAGCATTTT. Translation gives CASSLSTGRGDQPQHF.

The rearrangement links TRBV14 to TRBJ2-1; 10 bases agree with TRBD2. CDR1 and CDR2 from the germline V gene are SGHDN and FVKESK. The V gene end was trimmed by 1 base and the J gene end by 3 bases; junction bases not matched to a gene: 3. There are 16 residues in the CDR3. The CDR3 reads CASSQGLAGDYNEQFF. CDR3 in DNA: TGTGCCAGCAGCCAAGGGCTAGCGGGAGACTACAATGAGCAGTTCTTC.

The CDR3 region is CASSLAGTSGRYEQYF. DNA for the CDR3: TGTGCCAGCAGCTTAGCAGGGACTAGCGGGAGATACGAGCAGTACTTC. The V gene is TRBV7-2, the J gene TRBJ2-7, with TRBD2 identical over 14 bases. Germline CDR1 reads SGHTA; CDR2 reads FQGNSA. This CDR3 is 16 amino acids long. The trim removed 0 bases at V and 4 bases at J, leaving 2 bases unmatched. Filled out from reference TRBV7-2 and TRBJ2-7, the complete variable domain reads GAGVSQSPSNKVTEKGKDVELRCDPISGHTALYWYRQSLGQGLEFLIYFQGNSAPDKSGLPSDRFSAERTGGSVSTLTIQRTQQEDSAVYLCASSLAGTSGRYEQYFGPGTRLTVT.

V is TRBV21-1 and J is TRBJ1-1; the D call of TRBD1 is as the table states it, not checked on the DNA. TRBV21-1 is recorded as a pseudogene. This CDR3 comprises 14 residues. The CDR3 DNA reads as TGTGCCAGCAGCAACGGGACAGGGACCACTGAAGCTTTCTTT. It codes for CASSNGTGTTEAFF.

Here the CDR3 reads CSASLGDNQPQHF. DNA of the CDR3: TGCAGTGCTAGTCTGGGAGACAATCAGCCCCAGCATTTT. V and J are TRBV20-1 and TRBJ1-5; D is ambiguous. CDR1 DFQATT and CDR2 SNEGSKA come from the germline V gene (reference sequence). The CDR3 has 13 amino acids. The germline V and J ends were trimmed by 3 bases and 3 bases, with 9 bases remaining between them.

This rearrangement joins TRBV6-5 to TRBJ2-1; TRBD2 agrees at 10 bases. In germline, CDR1 is MNHEY, CDR2 SVGAGI. After removal of 6 bases from V and 7 bases from J, the junction contained 3 bases not matched to a gene. The CDR3 sequence is 13 residues long. The CDR3 DNA sequence: TGTGCCAGCAGACGTAGCGGGGGGAATGAGCAGTTCTTC. Its translation: CASRRSGGNEQFF.

The V gene is TRBV18, the J gene TRBJ1-2; 11 nucleotides match TRBD1. The CDR3 contains 17 residues. Per germline, CDR1 KGHSH and CDR2 LQKENI. Trimming took 8 bases from V and 3 from J; bases not matched to a gene: 14. The CDR3 bases are TGTGCCAGCGTCCCCGGGACAGGGGGGAGTTCGGACTATGGCTACACCTTC. As protein: CASVPGTGGSSDYGYTF.